These 11 T cell receptor beta chains share one sample of origin, sequenced in a study of blood T cells in healthy people across ages (dated by TCRdb to the mid-2010s). The library was generated by 5' RACE. The sequencer listed for this sample is Illumina HiSeq 2500. The second PCR ran for about 6 to 12 cycles and used a J-beta primer mix along with a sample-barcoded 5' primer. TCRdb redid the processing of the public reads, applying fastp at Q25 and MiXCR, and retained in-frame beta chains. Rows are combined by CDR3 protein, so each entry shows the most common genes and DNA. This sample lists over 950,000 distinct CDR3 sequences; about two fifths were detected once. The top ten clones comprise around 13% of the sample. Material: blood. These receptors originate from a young man in good health.

This rearrangement joins TRBV6-1 to TRBJ1-5; D uncertain. This CDR3 is 15 amino acids long. The V gene lost 5 bases and the J gene lost 0 bases, with 11 bases spanning the gap. Germline CDR1 MNHNS, CDR2 SASEGT. DNA of the CDR3: TGTGCCAGCAGTACGGAGGGCTATAGCAATCAGCCCCAGCATTTT. Translating it yields CASSTEGYSNQPQHF.

The gene calls are TRBV6-6 and TRBJ1-4, with a weak D call TRBD1 (6 bases). V was shortened by 6 bases and J by 10 bases, with 12 bases between the two germline ends. The CDR3 has 12 amino acids. The germline V gene encodes CDR1 MNHNY and CDR2 SVGAGI (reference sequence). The CDR3 DNA follows: TGTGCCAGCAGAGGGGGGCAGATAAAACTGTTTTTT. Protein product: CASRGGQIKLFF.

In this sample, this clonotype turned up a few times. This chain uses TRBV12-3 or TRBV12-4 with TRBJ1-1; a weak D match, TRBD1 (6 bases). The CDR3 runs to 13 residues. V lost 6 bases and J 5 bases, leaving 13 bases between the germline ends. The chain's CDR3 is CASSQGQGTEAFF. The CDR3 nucleotides read TGTGCCAGCAGCCAGGGGCAGGGGACTGAAGCTTTCTTT.

In its sample, this clonotype was seen a few times. The rearrangement uses TRBV12-3 or TRBV12-4 and TRBJ1-5; possibly TRBD1 for D (6 bases). This CDR3 is built from 14 residues. V dropped 1 base and J dropped 5 bases, with 9 bases sitting between them. CDR3: CASSLGGPDQPQHF. The CDR3 region has the DNA TGTGCCAGCAGTTTAGGGGGGCCGGATCAGCCCCAGCATTTT.

The chain links TRBV18 to TRBJ2-6, with D maybe TRBD1 (5 bases). This CDR3 is 15 amino acids long. The germline V and J ends were trimmed by 2 bases and 4 bases, with 9 bases remaining between them. Germline CDR1 reads KGHSH; CDR2 reads LQKENI. In nucleotides, the CDR3 is TGTGCCAGCTCACCAGGGGCATTGGGGGCCAACGTCCTGACTTTC. Amino acids: CASSPGALGANVLTF.

This clonotype was seen ten or more times. The chain employs TRBV29-1 and TRBJ2-3, with no clear D. Germline assignment: CDR1 SQVTM and CDR2 ANQGSEA. This CDR3 comprises 14 residues. The V end lost 0 bases, the J end lost 0 bases, and 7 bases lay between the germline ends. The CDR3 protein is CSVEDPPSTDTQYF. Here the CDR3 DNA reads TGCAGCGTTGAAGATCCTCCTAGCACAGATACGCAGTATTTT.

This clonotype was counted at least ten times. The rearrangement joins TRBV11-2 to TRBJ2-1; D unclear. CDR1 is SGHAT and CDR2 is FQNNGV in the germline V gene. This CDR3 has 14 amino acids. The ends were cut back, 1 base at V and 1 base at J, with 5 bases in the middle. CDR3 sequence (DNA): TGTGCCAGCAGCTTAGGGGTTTCCTACAATGAGCAGTTCTTC. Amino acids: CASSLGVSYNEQFF.

CDR3 nucleotide sequence: TGTGCTAGTGGTCCTCCGGGACAGGGCCACGGCGATACGCAGTATTTT. Amino acid sequence: CASGPPGQGHGDTQYF. The rearrangement uses TRBV12-5 and TRBJ2-3, with TRBD1 matching over 9 bases. The CDR3 is 16 residues long. The germline gives CDR1 LGHNT, CDR2 FRNRAP. The junction had 12 bases not matched to a gene; V was cut back by 5 bases and J by 6 bases.

The genes are TRBV10-3 and TRBJ2-3, with D perhaps TRBD2 (6 bases). The CDR3 extends over 14 amino acids. CDR1 is ENHRY and CDR2 is SYGVKD in the germline V gene. Trimming took off 6 bases at V and 4 bases at J, with 14 bases between the two ends. The DNA of the CDR3 is TGTGCCATCAGGGCGGGGCGGGGCGCAGATACGCAGTATTTT. Its translation is CAIRAGRGADTQYF.

The CDR3 loop reads CASSIEGTPNQPQHF. The DNA for the CDR3 is TGTGCCAGCAGTATCGAGGGGACGCCGAATCAGCCCCAGCATTTT. This chain joins TRBV2 and TRBJ1-5; D perhaps matches TRBD1 (5 bases). V was trimmed by 5 bases and J by 4 bases, leaving 15 bases between them. CDR1 SNHLY and CDR2 FYNNEI come from the germline V gene. The CDR3 sequence is 15 residues long.

This sequence joins TRBV12-3 or TRBV12-4 and TRBJ1-2; 10 bases fit TRBD1. Trimming took 5 bases from V and 6 from J; bases not matched to a gene: 9. The CDR3 is 15 amino acids. CDR3 residues: CASSPHQGQGHGYTF. In DNA form, the CDR3 reads TGTGCCAGCAGTCCCCACCAGGGACAGGGGCATGGCTACACCTTC.